The 24 T cell receptor beta chains given below trace back to one sample, sequenced in a study of CD8 T cells in Susac syndrome. When the RNA was reverse transcribed, random hexamers were used with an input of roughly 0.45 to 1 ug. In TCRdb, the immunoSEQ multiplex PCR reads were re-called with MiXCR into one record per CDR3 protein. Altogether 95,000 to 150,000 distinct CDR3 sequences are present, less than 95% being singletons, with the ten largest covering approximately 0.089%. Material for sequencing was CD4+ T cells from PBMCs. These receptors came from a human donor in good health.

This clonotype showed up just a few times. The rearrangement uses TRBV19 and TRBJ2-3, with TRBD2 matching 8 bases. The CDR3 contains 14 residues. CDR1 is LNHDA and CDR2 is SQIVND in the germline V gene (reference sequence). The ends lost 5 bases at V and 0 bases at J; junction bases unmatched: 1. CDR3 sequence: CASSPSGSTDTQYF. The CDR3 DNA reads as TGTGCCAGTAGTCCTAGCGGGAGCACAGATACGCAGTATTTT.

The chain couples TRBV9 to TRBJ1-4; D remains ambiguous. The CDR3 runs 15 residues. Between the trimmed V and J ends, which lost 0 bases and 8 bases, there was a span of 14 bases. CDR1 SGDLS and CDR2 YYNGEE come from the germline V gene. The CDR3 DNA is TGTGCCAGCAGCGTAGGTGCAACAGACCGGGAAAAACTGTTTTTT. Translated: CASSVGATDREKLFF.

The CDR3, as DNA: TGTGCCAGCAGCCAAGATAGAGCGGCGGATCCTAGCACAGATACGCAGTATTTT. It codes for CASSQDRAADPSTDTQYF. This sequence joins TRBV3-1 and TRBJ2-3, with a tentative D call TRBD2 (5 bases). The CDR3 consists of 18 residues. V gave up 0 bases and J gave up 0 bases, with 16 bases separating them. Per germline, CDR1 LGHDT and CDR2 YNNKEL (reference sequence).

The chain recombines TRBV5-1 with TRBJ1-5, with unresolved D. V was clipped by 0 bases and J by 9 bases, with 4 bases between them. The CDR3 covers 11 residues. Germline V gene sequence: CDR1 SGHRS, CDR2 YFSETQ. The CDR3 sequence: CASSLEGPQHF. The CDR3, as DNA: TGCGCCAGCAGCTTGGAAGGGCCCCAGCATTTT.

This rearrangement joins TRBV30 to TRBJ2-3; no clear D gene. The CDR3 length is 13 residues. The germline V gene encodes CDR1 GTSNPN and CDR2 SVGIG (reference sequence). V was clipped by 1 base and J by 6 bases, with 11 bases between them. Written as DNA, the CDR3 is TGTGCCTGGAGTGGGGTGATGCGGGATACGCAGTATTTT. Translating gives CAWSGVMRDTQYF. Full variable domain (missing parts from reference TRBV30 and TRBJ2-3): SQTIHQWPATLVQPVGSPLSLECTVEGTSNPNLYWYRQAAGRGLQLLFYSVGIGQISSEVPQNLSASRPQDRQFILSSKKLLLSDSGFYLCAWSGVMRDTQYFGPGTRLTVL.

The chain combines TRBV12-3 or TRBV12-4 with TRBJ1-5; 9 positions match TRBD1. V trimming: 5 bases; J trimming: 6 bases; junction bases outside the gene matches: 20. This CDR3 has 19 residues. DNA of the CDR3: TGTGCCAGCAGTCGAAGCCTGGGACAGGGCGGAAAAATAGGTCAGCCCCAGCATTTT. It codes for CASSRSLGQGGKIGQPQHF.

V gene TRBV20-1 combines with J gene TRBJ2-7; 8 bases fit TRBD1. The CDR3 contains 14 residues. Germline V gene sequence: CDR1 DFQATT, CDR2 SNEGSKA (reference sequence). Trimming cost V 3 bases and J 4 bases; bases outside gene matches: 8. The CDR3 loop is CSARLGQGAYEQYF. CDR3 in DNA: TGCAGTGCTAGGCTCGGACAGGGTGCGTACGAGCAGTACTTC.

The chain combines TRBV6-2 or TRBV6-3 with TRBJ2-7; 9 bases are a match to TRBD2. This CDR3 is built from 14 residues. Germline loops: CDR1 MNHEY, CDR2 SVGEGT. Trimming removed 7 bases from V and 6 bases from J; junction bases left unmatched: 10. The CDR3 DNA reads TGTGCCAGCAACCCATCGACTAGCGGAATCGAGCAGTACTTC. As protein: CASNPSTSGIEQYF.

The genes are TRBV7-9 and TRBJ1-6, with a possible D match to TRBD1 (5 bases). The CDR3 contains 14 residues. The V and J ends lost 8 bases and 6 bases respectively, with 14 bases between them. The germline V gene has CDR1 SEHNR and CDR2 FQNEAQ (reference sequence). The CDR3 reads CASPVDSINSPLHF. For the CDR3, the DNA is TGTGCCAGCCCCGTTGACAGTATTAATTCACCCCTCCACTTT.

The rearrangement links TRBV20-1 to TRBJ2-7, with 10 bases that match TRBD2. The CDR3 is made up of 16 amino acids. Germline-derived CDR1 and CDR2 are DFQATT and SNEGSKA (reference sequence). Trimming took 6 bases from V and 3 from J; bases not matched to a gene: 14. The CDR3 DNA reads as TGCAGTGCCCCTACCCCCGGGACTAGCGCAAACTACGAGCAGTACTTC. Its protein is CSAPTPGTSANYEQYF.

The chain combines TRBV19 with TRBJ1-1, with 10 bases matching TRBD1. This CDR3 contains 16 residues. The trim removed 6 bases at V and 3 bases at J, leaving 10 bases unmatched. Germline CDR1 and CDR2: LNHDA and SQIVND (reference sequence). The CDR3 DNA follows: TGTGCCAGTAGGGACGACAGGGGGCCCTTCGACACTGAAGCTTTCTTT. This codes for CASRDDRGPFDTEAFF.

The chain joins TRBV10-3 to TRBJ2-1; TRBD2 is a possible D gene (6 bases). Deletions cut 0 bases from V and 8 bases from J, with 14 bases between. The V gene's germline CDR1 is ENHRY and CDR2 SYGVKD. This CDR3 has 15 amino acids. The CDR3 reads CAISESNGGPDEQFF. DNA for the CDR3: TGTGCCATCAGTGAGTCTAATGGAGGGCCCGATGAGCAGTTCTTC.

The V call is TRBV12-3 or TRBV12-4, the J call TRBJ2-1, with D perhaps given as TRBD1 or TRBD2 (5 bases each). V was trimmed by 4 bases and J by 9 bases, leaving 16 bases between them. The CDR3 consists of 14 residues. The CDR3: CASSSTGRPFEQFF. The CDR3 DNA follows: TGTGCCAGCAGTTCAACGGGACGGCCCTTTGAGCAGTTCTTC.

The rearrangement uses TRBV20-1 and TRBJ2-7; D is ambiguous. Trimming shortened V by 0 bases and J by 3 bases, and 9 bases separated the two germline ends. The germline V gene has CDR1 DFQATT and CDR2 SNEGSKA (reference sequence). This CDR3 region has 13 residues. The CDR3 coding sequence is TGCAGTGCTAGAGATAGGGCCGGCTACGAGCAGTACTTC. It yields the protein CSARDRAGYEQYF.

The chain combines TRBV19 with TRBJ1-5, with D unresolved. From germline, CDR1 is LNHDA and CDR2 SQIVND (reference sequence). This CDR3 comprises 17 residues. V was pared by 1 base and J by 2 bases, with 15 bases between. The CDR3 DNA sequence: TGTGCCAGTAGTATAGGGGGAGGGTTCGTGGGCAATCAGCCCCAGCATTTT. Encoded protein: CASSIGGGFVGNQPQHF.

The chain has TRBV30 and TRBJ2-2, with TRBD2 matching 14 bases. The CDR3 is 16 residues long. The J segment lost 6 bases and the V segment lost 5 bases, leaving 8 bases of the junction unmatched. Germline assignment: CDR1 GTSNPN and CDR2 SVGIG (reference sequence). The CDR3 spells CAWSGTSGSLAGELFF. The CDR3 coding sequence is TGTGCCTGGTCCGGGACTAGCGGGAGTCTGGCCGGGGAGCTGTTTTTT. The full variable domain, with the rest looked up from reference TRBV30 and TRBJ2-2, is SQTIHQWPATLVQPVGSPLSLECTVEGTSNPNLYWYRQAAGRGLQLLFYSVGIGQISSEVPQNLSASRPQDRQFILSSKKLLLSDSGFYLCAWSGTSGSLAGELFFGEGSRLTVL.

This chain uses TRBV9 with TRBJ2-4, with D uncertain. This CDR3 comprises 16 residues. Germline V gene sequence: CDR1 SGDLS, CDR2 YYNGEE. V was pared by 0 bases and J by 2 bases, with 12 bases between. The CDR3 sequence is CASSVAFGSSKNIQYF. The CDR3 DNA follows: TGTGCCAGCAGCGTAGCTTTCGGCAGCTCCAAAAACATTCAGTACTTC.

The rearrangement links TRBV3-1 to TRBJ2-7; D is unresolved. Between the trimmed V and J ends, which lost 2 bases and 8 bases, there was a span of 16 bases. The CDR3 spans 14 residues. The germline V gene encodes CDR1 LGHDT and CDR2 YNNKEL (reference sequence). The CDR3 region is CASSQLTQAGKQYF. In nucleotides, the CDR3 is TGTGCCAGCAGCCAACTTACTCAGGCTGGAAAGCAGTACTTC.

The rearrangement links TRBV2 to TRBJ2-7; TRBD2 is a possible D gene (6 bases). Trimming cost V 8 bases and J 2 bases, with 16 bases left between them. Germline CDR1 SNHLY, CDR2 FYNNEI. There are 14 residues in the CDR3. DNA for the CDR3: TGTGCCAGCGTGTTGGGTAGCGGAGCCTACGAGCAGTACTTC. Its protein product is CASVLGSGAYEQYF.

The rearrangement joins TRBV28 to TRBJ2-7; 7 bases are a match to TRBD1. The germline gives CDR1 MDHEN, CDR2 SYDVKM. V gave up 5 bases and J gave up 1 base; unmatched junction bases: 5. CDR3 length equals 14 residues. The CDR3 loop is CASSTGAPSYEQYF. In DNA form, the CDR3 reads TGTGCCAGCAGTACAGGGGCCCCTTCCTACGAGCAGTACTTC.

The chain joins TRBV20-1 to TRBJ2-7; the match to TRBD2 covers 7 bases. The ends lost 4 bases at V and 9 bases at J; junction bases unmatched: 15. The CDR3 has 14 amino acids. CDR1 is DFQATT and CDR2 is SNEGSKA in the germline V gene (reference sequence). The CDR3 DNA reads as TGCAGTGCTAACCGACTAGCTCGGCACCCCGGGCAGTACTTC. It is translated as CSANRLARHPGQYF.

This chain connects TRBV6-5 to TRBJ1-1, with D hard to call. Trimming stripped 2 bases from V and 3 bases from J, with 13 bases between. Germline V lookup: CDR1 MNHEY, CDR2 SVGAGI. The CDR3 totals 15 residues. The CDR3 DNA is TGTGCCAGCAGTTACCTTTCGGGGAGCGACACTGAAGCTTTCTTT. Amino acids: CASSYLSGSDTEAFF.

CDR3 DNA sequence: TGCGCCAGCAGCTTGGAAGGGCTTAGCAATCAGCCCCAGCATTTT. Protein product: CASSLEGLSNQPQHF. The V and J genes are TRBV5-1 and TRBJ1-5; D not certain. The V gene's germline CDR1 is SGHRS and CDR2 YFSETQ. V lost 0 bases, J lost 0 bases, and 7 bases lay in between. This CDR3 has 15 residues.

The J gene is TRBJ1-2, the V gene TRBV14; 8 nucleotides agree with TRBD1. The trim removed 4 bases at V and 4 bases at J, leaving 2 bases unmatched. Germline CDR1 reads SGHDN; CDR2 reads FVKESK. CDR3 length: 13 residues. CDR3 amino acids: CASSPGGGYGYTF. The CDR3 nucleotides are TGTGCCAGCAGCCCAGGGGGCGGCTATGGCTACACCTTC.